A selection of T cell receptor beta chains follows, all from one sample in a study of CD8 T cells in Susac syndrome. TCRdb used MiXCR to reprocess the immunoSEQ multiplex PCR reads, holding one entry per CDR3 protein. In the table there are 180,000 or so distinct CDR3 sequences, over 85% of which are singletons. The source material was CD4+ T cells from PBMCs. These receptors came from a human donor in good health. Both conserved end residues are part of each CDR3. A D gene is named only where the DNA matches it firmly. A row's size may be missing; if present it is once, few, many or a size class.

DNA: TGCAGTGCGAACCCGGGACAGGGGGGTTCGCAGCCCCAGCATTTT
CDR3: CSANPGQGGSQPQHF
V: TRBV20-1
J: TRBJ1-5
size: -
D: TRBD1

DNA: TGTGCCAGCAGAGGACAGGGGACCTCACCCCTCCACTTT
CDR3: CASRGQGTSPLHF
V: TRBV2
J: TRBJ1-6
size: -
D: TRBD1

DNA: TGCAGCGTTGAGCACGGTTTCTACGAGCAGTACTTC
CDR3: CSVEHGFYEQYF
V: TRBV29-1
J: TRBJ2-7
size: few
D: -

DNA: TGTGCCTGGAGTGTGGGACTAGGGAACAATGAGCAGTTCTTC
CDR3: CAWSVGLGNNEQFF
V: TRBV30
J: TRBJ2-1
size: -
D: TRBD2

DNA: TGTGCCAGCAGCATAACTAGCGGAACCACCGGGGAGCTGTTTTTT
CDR3: CASSITSGTTGELFF
V: TRBV7-3
J: TRBJ2-2
size: -
D: TRBD2

DNA: TGTGCCAGTATTAGCGGAGCGAACACCGGGGAGCTGTTTTTT
CDR3: CASISGANTGELFF
V: TRBV19
J: TRBJ2-2
size: -
D: -

DNA: TGTGCCAGCACCGATGACCCGACTAGATCCAATGAGCAGTTCTTC
CDR3: CASTDDPTRSNEQFF
V: TRBV12-3/TRBV12-4
J: TRBJ2-1
size: -
D: -

DNA: TGTGCCAGCTCAAACAGGGTCAATCAGCCCCAGCATTTT
CDR3: CASSNRVNQPQHF
V: TRBV18
J: TRBJ1-5
size: few
D: -

DNA: TGCGCCAGCAGCCAAGATCCCCCCAACGGGGATCGATATCCACCCCTCCACTTT
CDR3: CASSQDPPNGDRYPPLHF
V: TRBV4-1
J: TRBJ1-6
size: -
D: -

DNA: TGCGCCAGCAGCGCCTACTCTAGCGGGAGTGCTGAGCAGTTCTTC
CDR3: CASSAYSSGSAEQFF
V: TRBV5-1
J: TRBJ2-1
size: -
D: TRBD2

DNA: TGTGCCAGCAGTTACAGGTCTAACTATGGCTACACCTTC
CDR3: CASSYRSNYGYTF
V: TRBV6-5
J: TRBJ1-2
size: -
D: -

DNA: TGTGCCAGCAGTGCTCCGCCTGGGGGGGGTACGCAGTATTTT
CDR3: CASSAPPGGGTQYF
V: TRBV6-5
J: TRBJ2-3
size: -
D: TRBD2

DNA: TGTGCCAGCAGCGCGGGACAGGGGGCTTCGTACGAGCAGTACTTC
CDR3: CASSAGQGASYEQYF
V: TRBV12-3/TRBV12-4
J: TRBJ2-7
size: -
D: TRBD1

DNA: TGTGCCAGCAGTTTATCCCAGGGGCCAGATACGCAGTATTTT
CDR3: CASSLSQGPDTQYF
V: TRBV28
J: TRBJ2-3
size: -
D: -